This T cell receptor beta chain came from a study of blood T cell repertoires in COVID-19. Study overall: The origin of the acute and convalescent COVID-19 samples was the United States, Italy and Spain. In each case, the material was cDNA or gDNA derived from T cells, B-cell-depleted T cells, or PBMCs.

This CDR3 spans 15 amino acids. Germline CDR1 and CDR2: SGHTA and FQGTGA. Trimming removed 4 bases from V and 7 bases from J, with 19 bases in between. Per the original methods: Amplification from reference gene primers served as the basis for estimated nucleated cell counts. Here immunoSEQ multiplex PCR was the method, and the copy in TCRdb shows in-frame clones only, minus some. D and trimming were read from the DNA, whereas the V and J calls and clone size are those reported in that table. Among about 180,000 clones listed, about 80% were seen once. J is TRBJ1-2 and V is TRBV7-3; maybe TRBD1 (6 bases). The clonotype originates from a human donor in a cohort sampled during active COVID-19. The sequencing sample was made of peripheral blood. In DNA form, the CDR3 reads TGTGCCAGCAGCTGTTGGGACACAGTCTGTGGTGGCTACACCTTC. It yields the protein CASSCWDTVCGGYTF.